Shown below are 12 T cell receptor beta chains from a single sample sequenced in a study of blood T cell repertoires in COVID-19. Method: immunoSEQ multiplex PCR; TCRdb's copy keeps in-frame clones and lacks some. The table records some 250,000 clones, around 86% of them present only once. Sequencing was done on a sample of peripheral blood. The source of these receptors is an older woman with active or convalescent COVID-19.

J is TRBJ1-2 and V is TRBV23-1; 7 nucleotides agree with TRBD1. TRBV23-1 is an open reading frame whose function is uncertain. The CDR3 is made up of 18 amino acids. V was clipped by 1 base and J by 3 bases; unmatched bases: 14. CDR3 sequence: CASSQFKQGLPSYYGYTF. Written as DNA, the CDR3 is TGCGCCAGCAGTCAATTTAAACAGGGGCTTCCCTCCTACTATGGCTACACCTTC.

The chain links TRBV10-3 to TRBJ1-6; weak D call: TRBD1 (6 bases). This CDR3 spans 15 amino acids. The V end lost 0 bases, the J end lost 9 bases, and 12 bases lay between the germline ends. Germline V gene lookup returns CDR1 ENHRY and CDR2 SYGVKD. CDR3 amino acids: CAISESRGGGSPLHF. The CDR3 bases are TGTGCCATCAGTGAGTCAAGAGGGGGTGGTTCACCCCTCCACTTT.

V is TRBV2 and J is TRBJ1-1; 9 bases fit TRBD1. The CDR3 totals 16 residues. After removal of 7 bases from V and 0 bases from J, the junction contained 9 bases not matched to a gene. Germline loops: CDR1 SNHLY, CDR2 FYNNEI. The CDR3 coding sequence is TGTGCCAGCAAGGCGGCGGGACAGGGACTGAACACTGAAGCTTTCTTT. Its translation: CASKAAGQGLNTEAFF.

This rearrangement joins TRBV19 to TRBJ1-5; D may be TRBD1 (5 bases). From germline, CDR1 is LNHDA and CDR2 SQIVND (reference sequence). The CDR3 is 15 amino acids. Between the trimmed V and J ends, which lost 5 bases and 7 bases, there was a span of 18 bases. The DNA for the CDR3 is TGTGCCAGTAGTCTAAACTCGGGGGGGAACCAGCCCCAGCATTTT. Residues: CASSLNSGGNQPQHF.

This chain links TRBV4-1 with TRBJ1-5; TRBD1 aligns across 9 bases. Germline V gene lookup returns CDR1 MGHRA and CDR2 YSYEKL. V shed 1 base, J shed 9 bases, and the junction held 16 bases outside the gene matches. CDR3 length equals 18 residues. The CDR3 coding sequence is TGCGCCAGCAGCCAAGTCGGTCGGGACAGGGCGGGGGTGGCGCCCCAGCATTTT. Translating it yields CASSQVGRDRAGVAPQHF.

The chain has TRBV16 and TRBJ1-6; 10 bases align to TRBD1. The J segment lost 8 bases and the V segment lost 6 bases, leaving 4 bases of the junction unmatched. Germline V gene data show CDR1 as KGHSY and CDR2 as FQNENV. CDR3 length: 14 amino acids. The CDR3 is CASSLTGGDSPLHF. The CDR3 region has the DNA TGTGCCAGCAGTCTGACAGGGGGCGATTCACCCCTCCACTTT.

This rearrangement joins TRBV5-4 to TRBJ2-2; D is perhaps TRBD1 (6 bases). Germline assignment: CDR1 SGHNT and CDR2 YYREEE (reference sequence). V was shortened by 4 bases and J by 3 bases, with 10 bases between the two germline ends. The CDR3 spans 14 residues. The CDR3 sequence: CASSTQGHTGELFF. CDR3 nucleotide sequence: TGTGCCAGCAGCACGCAGGGGCACACCGGGGAGCTGTTTTTT. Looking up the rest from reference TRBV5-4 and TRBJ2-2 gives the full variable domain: ETGVTQSPTHLIKTRGQQVTLRCSSQSGHNTVSWYQQALGQGPQFIFQYYREEENGRGNFPPRFSGLQFPNYSSELNVNALELDDSALYLCASSTQGHTGELFFGEGSRLTVL.

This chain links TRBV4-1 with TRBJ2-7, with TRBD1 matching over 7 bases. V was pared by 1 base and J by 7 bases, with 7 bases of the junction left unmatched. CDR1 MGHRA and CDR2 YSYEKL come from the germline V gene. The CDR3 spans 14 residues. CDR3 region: CASSQGPGQLEQYF. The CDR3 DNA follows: TGCGCCAGCAGCCAAGGCCCGGGACAGTTAGAGCAGTACTTC.

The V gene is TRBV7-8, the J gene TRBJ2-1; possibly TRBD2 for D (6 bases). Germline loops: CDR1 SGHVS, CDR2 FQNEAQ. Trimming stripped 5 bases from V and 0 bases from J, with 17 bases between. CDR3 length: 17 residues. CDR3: CASSPGRGTHSYNEQFF. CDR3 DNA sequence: TGTGCCAGCAGCCCTGGGCGGGGAACGCACTCCTACAATGAGCAGTTCTTC.

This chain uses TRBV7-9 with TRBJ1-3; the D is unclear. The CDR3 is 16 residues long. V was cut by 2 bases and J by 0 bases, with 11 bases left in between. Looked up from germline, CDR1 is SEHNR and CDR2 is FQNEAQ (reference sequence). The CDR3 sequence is CASSLTAGHSGNTIYF. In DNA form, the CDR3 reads TGTGCCAGCAGCTTAACGGCAGGTCACTCTGGAAACACCATATATTTT. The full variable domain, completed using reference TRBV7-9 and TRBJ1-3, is DTGVSQNPRHKITKRGQNVTFRCDPISEHNRLYWYRQTLGQGPEFLTYFQNEAQLEKSRLLSDRFSAERPKGSFSTLEIQRTEQGDSAMYLCASSLTAGHSGNTIYFGEGSWLTVV.

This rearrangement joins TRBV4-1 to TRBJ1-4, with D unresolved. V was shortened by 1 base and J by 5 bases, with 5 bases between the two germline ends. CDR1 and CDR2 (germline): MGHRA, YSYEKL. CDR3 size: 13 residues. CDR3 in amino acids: CASSQARNEKLFF. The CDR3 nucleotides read TGCGCCAGCAGCCAAGCGCGGAATGAAAAACTGTTTTTT.

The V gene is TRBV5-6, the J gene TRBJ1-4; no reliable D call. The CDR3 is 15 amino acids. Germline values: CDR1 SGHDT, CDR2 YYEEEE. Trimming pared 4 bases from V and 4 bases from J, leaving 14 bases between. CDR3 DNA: TGTGCCAGCAGCAAAGCTCCGGGAGGTAATGAAAAACTGTTTTTT. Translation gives CASSKAPGGNEKLFF.